This is a list of T cell receptor beta chains from one sample in a study of cytomegalovirus exposure and HLA in healthy donors. TCRdb's copy holds only in-frame clones and misses some; the assay was immunoSEQ multiplex PCR. Among 230,000 or so clones listed, around 90% were seen once. Sample: PBMCs. These receptor sequences come from a girl between 2 and 10 years old in good health and CMV-seronegative. The CDR3 runs from the conserved cysteine through the conserved F or W. D genes are given only for firm matches. Size tells how often a clone was seen (once, few, many) or the class of an expanded clone, and some rows leave it out.

>.|TRBV6-6|TRBJ2-7|.
CASSAQVAGEQYF
TGTGCCAGCAGTGCCCAAGTGGCGGGCGAGCAGTACTTC
>.|TRBV5-1|TRBJ1-3|.
CASSLGDTIYF
TGCGCCAGCAGCTTGGGAGACACCATATATTTT
>.|TRBV5-1|TRBJ2-7|.
CASSLANSRGRHEQYF
TGCGCCAGCAGCTTGGCCAATAGCAGGGGACGGCACGAGCAGTACTTC
>.|TRBV25-1|TRBJ2-3|.
CASSEPGLDTQYF
TGTGCCAGCAGTGAACCTGGCTTGGATACGCAGTATTTT
>.|TRBV27|TRBJ1-2|TRBD1
CASSGQGAGGYTF
TGTGCCAGCAGCGGACAGGGGGCTGGTGGCTACACCTTC
>.|TRBV30|TRBJ1-4|.
CAWSVSNEKLFF
TGTGCCTGGAGTGTCAGTAATGAAAAACTGTTTTTT
>.|TRBV19|TRBJ2-7|.
CASSQGRSSYEQYF
TGTGCCAGTTCCCAGGGCCGAAGCTCCTACGAGCAGTACTTC
>.|TRBV7-8|TRBJ1-6|.
CASSLATGGSYNSPLHF
TGTGCCAGCAGCTTAGCAACCGGGGGCTCCTATAATTCACCCCTCCACTTT
>.|TRBV7-9|TRBJ1-1|.
CASSRGWSHGDTEAFF
TGTGCCAGCAGCAGGGGGTGGTCTCATGGGGACACTGAAGCTTTCTTT
>.|TRBV5-4|TRBJ1-1|.
CASSTTSGVGMNTEAFF
TGTGCCAGCAGTACAACCTCAGGGGTTGGCATGAACACTGAAGCTTTCTTT
>.|TRBV10-3|TRBJ2-7|TRBD1
CAISEPSRDRYYEQYF
TGTGCCATCAGTGAGCCTTCTCGGGACAGGTACTACGAGCAGTACTTC
>.|TRBV12-5|TRBJ1-4|.
CASGQSRNEKLFF
TGTGCTAGTGGTCAAAGCCGTAATGAAAAACTGTTTTTT
>.|TRBV11-2|TRBJ2-1|TRBD2
CASSTPGTSGRALF
TGTGCCAGCAGCACCCCCGGGACTAGCGGGAGGGCCCTCTTC
>.|TRBV5-6|TRBJ2-3|.
CASSQERVRSTDTQYF
TGTGCCAGCAGCCAGGAGCGGGTCAGGAGCACAGATACGCAGTATTTT
>.|TRBV25-1|TRBJ2-5|TRBD2
CASRTSRQETQYF
TGTGCCAGCAGGACTAGCAGGCAAGAGACCCAGTACTTC
>.|TRBV6-1|TRBJ2-1|.
CASSEDFLSGIPSYNEQFF
TGTGCCAGCAGTGAAGACTTCCTTAGCGGAATCCCCTCCTACAATGAGCAGTTCTTC
>.|TRBV6-1|TRBJ1-1|TRBD1
CASSGPRDSLNTEAFF
TGTGCCAGCAGTGGACCACGGGACAGCTTGAACACTGAAGCTTTCTTT
>.|TRBV6-1|TRBJ1-1|TRBD1
CASSSTGKAFF
TGTGCCAGCAGTTCGACAGGGAAGGCTTTCTTT
>.|TRBV27|TRBJ1-1|.
CASSLFPDNQLEAFF
TGTGCCAGCAGTTTATTCCCAGACAACCAACTTGAAGCTTTCTTT
>.|TRBV2|TRBJ2-2|TRBD1
CASTPSTGQGNTGELFF
TGTGCCAGCACGCCCTCTACCGGACAGGGGAACACCGGGGAGCTGTTTTTT
>.|TRBV9|TRBJ2-7|.
CASSPRDSLYEQYF
TGTGCCAGCAGCCCTCGGGACTCCCTCTACGAGCAGTACTTC
>.|TRBV6-5|TRBJ2-7|TRBD2
CASSPLTSGSYEQYF
TGTGCCAGCAGTCCACTGACTAGCGGTTCCTACGAGCAGTACTTC
>.|TRBV9|TRBJ2-3|TRBD2
CASSVETSGGPTDTQYF
TGTGCCAGCAGCGTAGAGACTAGCGGGGGCCCCACAGATACGCAGTATTTT
>.|TRBV6-1|TRBJ2-7|.
CASSRTRIYEQYF
TGTGCCAGCAGTAGGACAAGGATCTACGAGCAGTACTTC
>.|TRBV29-1|TRBJ1-2|TRBD1
CSVLPGQGPLNYGYTF
TGCAGCGTTCTGCCCGGACAGGGGCCCTTGAACTATGGCTACACCTTC
>.|TRBV10-2|TRBJ1-5|.
CASSDDRSNQPQHF
TGCGCCAGCAGTGATGATAGAAGCAATCAGCCCCAGCATTTT
>.|TRBV11-2|TRBJ2-2|.
CASSLAGTGELFF
TGTGCCAGCAGCTTAGCAGGGACCGGGGAGCTGTTTTTT
>few|TRBV4-1|TRBJ1-6|TRBD1
CASSQGTGGTSPLHF
TGCGCCAGCAGCCAAGGGACAGGGGGTACTTCACCCCTCCACTTT
>.|TRBV18|TRBJ1-5|TRBD1
CASSPPGTGRGPQHF
TGTGCCAGCTCACCACCTGGGACAGGGCGAGGGCCCCAGCATTTT
>.|TRBV19|TRBJ2-7|TRBD1
CASSIAGQGTYEQYF
TGTGCCAGTAGTATAGCGGGACAGGGCACCTACGAGCAGTACTTC
>.|TRBV6-5|TRBJ2-3|TRBD2
CASSRTSGRQDTQYF
TGTGCCAGCAGTCGAACTAGCGGGAGACAAGATACGCAGTATTTT
>.|TRBV13|TRBJ2-1|.
CASSLIGDNEQFF
TGTGCCAGCAGCTTAATCGGAGACAATGAGCAGTTCTTC
>.|TRBV28|TRBJ1-2|TRBD1
CASSLRGQGRDGYTF
TGTGCCAGCAGTTTAAGAGGACAGGGGAGGGATGGCTACACCTTC
>.|TRBV18|TRBJ1-3|.
CASSPSSGNTIYF
TGTGCCAGCTCACCGAGCTCTGGAAACACCATATATTTT
>.|TRBV11-2|TRBJ2-5|TRBD2
CASSTTSGQETQYF
TGTGCCAGCAGCACAACTAGCGGACAAGAGACCCAGTACTTC
>.|TRBV6-6|TRBJ1-1|.
CASSYYGQSNTEAFF
TGTGCCAGCAGTTACTACGGACAGAGTAACACTGAAGCTTTCTTT
>.|TRBV9|TRBJ2-3|TRBD2
CASSVVGGRLDTQYF
TGTGCCAGCAGCGTAGTGGGCGGGAGACTGGATACGCAGTATTTT
>.|TRBV25-1|TRBJ1-5|.
CASSSTGSNQPQHF
TGTGCCAGCAGTTCAACAGGCAGCAATCAGCCCCAGCATTTT
>.|TRBV7-9|TRBJ2-3|.
CASSPPTLSTDTQYF
TGTGCCAGCAGTCCCCCGACACTGAGCACAGATACGCAGTATTTT
>.|TRBV7-8|TRBJ2-1|TRBD2
CASSSYKQSGTWFYEQFF
TGTGCCAGCAGCTCGTACAAACAGAGCGGGACCTGGTTCTATGAGCAGTTCTTC
>.|TRBV27|TRBJ2-1|.
CASSVARGNEQFF
TGTGCCAGCAGTGTCGCTAGGGGCAATGAGCAGTTCTTC
>.|TRBV6-6|TRBJ2-5|TRBD2
CATKGLEDSETQYF
TGTGCAACCAAAGGACTAGAGGATTCCGAGACCCAGTACTTC
>.|TRBV5-6|TRBJ2-7|TRBD1
CASSLAGQGVSYEQYF
TGTGCCAGCAGCTTGGCGGGACAGGGGGTATCCTACGAGCAGTACTTC
>.|TRBV5-1|TRBJ2-7|.
CASNRTQSYGQYF
TGCGCCAGCAACCGGACTCAGTCCTACGGGCAGTACTTC
>.|TRBV6-6|TRBJ2-7|TRBD1
CASSYSRDSTTYEQYF
TGTGCCAGCAGTTACTCTCGGGACAGCACAACCTACGAGCAGTACTTC
>.|TRBV27|TRBJ2-7|.
CASSFRLKPNYEQYF
TGTGCCAGCAGTTTCCGCCTCAAGCCCAACTACGAGCAGTACTTC
>.|TRBV30|TRBJ2-7|.
CAWTHNYEQYF
TGTGCCTGGACCCACAACTACGAGCAGTACTTC
>.|TRBV19|TRBJ2-7|.
CASSIAFTGMAYEQYF
TGTGCCAGTAGTATAGCGTTTACAGGGATGGCCTACGAGCAGTACTTC
>.|TRBV28|TRBJ2-2|.
CASSLGTENTGELFF
TGTGCCAGCAGCCTCGGGACTGAAAACACCGGGGAGCTGTTTTTT